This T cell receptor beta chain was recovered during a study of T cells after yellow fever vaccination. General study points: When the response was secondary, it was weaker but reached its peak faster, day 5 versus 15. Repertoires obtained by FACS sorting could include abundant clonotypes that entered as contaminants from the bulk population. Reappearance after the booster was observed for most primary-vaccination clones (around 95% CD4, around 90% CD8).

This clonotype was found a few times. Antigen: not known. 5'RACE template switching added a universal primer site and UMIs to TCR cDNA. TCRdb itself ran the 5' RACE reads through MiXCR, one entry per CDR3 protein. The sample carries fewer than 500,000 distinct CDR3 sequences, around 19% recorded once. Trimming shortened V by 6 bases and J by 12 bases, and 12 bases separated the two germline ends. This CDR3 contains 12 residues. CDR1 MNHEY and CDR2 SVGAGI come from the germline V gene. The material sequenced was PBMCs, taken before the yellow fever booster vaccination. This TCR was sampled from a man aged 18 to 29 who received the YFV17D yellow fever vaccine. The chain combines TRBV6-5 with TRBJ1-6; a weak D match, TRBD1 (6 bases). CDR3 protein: CASREQGKPLHF. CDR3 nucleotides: TGTGCCAGCAGGGAACAGGGTAAACCCCTCCACTTT.